Following are 25 T cell receptor beta chains from one sample sequenced in a study of shared clonotypes between healthy human individuals (dated by TCRdb to 2020 to 2022). The library was prepared using the immunoSEQ multiplex PCR assay. TCRdb stores this immuneACCESS table with in-frame sequences only. Part of the clones is absent; in the studies checked, under half of the shortfall reflects unresolved V genes, and no reason is known for the rest. The table for this sample lists roughly 500,000 clones; about 78% of them were counted only once. Around 13% of the sample is in the top ten clones. Sequenced sample: PBMCs. All receptors come from a woman aged 40 to 50 in good health. Some clones in this sample may be carry-over from other donors' samples.

The rearrangement links TRBV30 to TRBJ2-1; D is unclear. There are 12 residues in the CDR3. Trimming left V 6 bases short and J 6 bases short, with 12 bases between. Germline V gives CDR1 GTSNPN, CDR2 SVGIG (reference sequence). CDR3 amino acids: CACTEWGNEQFF. The CDR3 DNA reads as TGTGCCTGTACAGAGTGGGGCAATGAGCAGTTCTTC.

This chain uses TRBV11-2 with TRBJ1-1; no reliable D call. Germline V gives CDR1 SGHAT, CDR2 FQNNGV. The CDR3 loop spans 15 amino acids. V shed 2 bases and J shed 4 bases, with 14 bases lying between them. CDR3 DNA: TGTGCCAGCAGCTTAAGTAGTCACTTAAGCACTGAAGCTTTCTTT. Its protein product is CASSLSSHLSTEAFF.

V is TRBV5-1 and J is TRBJ2-7, with unresolved D. Germline V gives CDR1 SGHRS, CDR2 YFSETQ. Trimming took 4 bases from V and 1 from J, leaving 18 bases between them. The CDR3 totals 16 residues. CDR3 bases: TGCGCCAGCAGCCACCCGAGGCCGACTCCATCCTACGAGCAGTACTTC. Encoded protein: CASSHPRPTPSYEQYF.

The chain is built from TRBV15 and TRBJ2-2, with TRBD1 matching over 7 bases. Germline-derived CDR1 and CDR2 are LNHNV and YYDKDF (reference sequence). This CDR3 has 15 residues. The J segment lost 8 bases and the V segment lost 4 bases, leaving 10 bases of the junction unmatched. The CDR3, as DNA: TGTGCCACCAGCATCGACAGGGTAGAAACTGGGGAGCTGTTTTTT. This gives the protein CATSIDRVETGELFF.

CDR3 sequence reads: CASSVGGRGDNTEAFF. CDR3 nucleotides: TGTGCCAGCAGCGTAGGCGGCAGGGGGGATAACACTGAAGCTTTCTTT. The rearrangement joins TRBV9 to TRBJ1-1, with 7 nucleotides matching TRBD1. This CDR3 contains 16 residues. V shed 0 bases and J 2 bases; nucleotides not matched to a gene: 7. Germline assignment: CDR1 SGDLS and CDR2 YYNGEE.

About this clone: The identical CDR3 is also encoded by other nucleotide sequences in the sample. The chain links TRBV6-1 to TRBJ1-2; D may be TRBD1 (5 bases). This CDR3 comprises 13 residues. The V end lost 2 bases, the J end lost 4 bases, and 8 bases lay between the germline ends. The V gene's germline CDR1 is MNHNS and CDR2 SASEGT. The CDR3 nucleotides read TGTGCCAGCAGTGAACCAGGGAGCTATGGCTACACCTTC. Amino acid sequence: CASSEPGSYGYTF.

The chain uses TRBV15 and TRBJ2-3, with TRBD2 as a possible D gene (7 bases). Trimming pared 0 bases from V and 2 bases from J, leaving 15 bases between. Per germline, CDR1 LNHNV and CDR2 YYDKDF (reference sequence). The CDR3 sequence is 17 residues long. In DNA form, the CDR3 reads TGTGCCACCAGCAGAGATAGGGGGGGTGACGTCACAGATACGCAGTATTTT. Translated: CATSRDRGGDVTDTQYF.

The gene calls are TRBV28 and TRBJ1-5; tentatively, D is TRBD1 (5 bases). Deletions cut 3 bases from V and 5 bases from J, with 14 bases between. Germline V gene lookup returns CDR1 MDHEN and CDR2 SYDVKM. This CDR3 has 15 residues. The CDR3 DNA reads TGTGCCAGCAGTTTCTTGGGGGGGGTTTATCAGCCCCAGCATTTT. It specifies CASSFLGGVYQPQHF.

The J gene is TRBJ2-1, the V gene TRBV15; weak D call: TRBD1 (5 bases). Trimming stripped 5 bases from V and 0 bases from J, with 14 bases between. There are 16 residues in the CDR3. Germline V CDR1 and CDR2: LNHNV, YYDKDF (reference sequence). The CDR3 DNA follows: TGTGCCACCAGCCCACCAGGACACAGCTCCTACAATGAGCAGTTCTTC. It translates to CATSPPGHSSYNEQFF.

This chain connects TRBV12-5 to TRBJ2-2; D uncertain. Trimming stripped 7 bases from V and 4 bases from J, with 10 bases between. Germline loops: CDR1 LGHNT, CDR2 FRNRAP. CDR3 size: 13 residues. DNA for the CDR3: TGTGCTAGTGCCTCCGTGGGCACCGGGGAGCTGTTTTTT. This sequence encodes CASASVGTGELFF.

The chain recombines TRBV29-1 with TRBJ2-1, with D possibly TRBD2 on 6 matching bases. Trimming removed 6 bases at V and 10 bases at J, with 16 bases between. The germline V gene encodes CDR1 SQVTM and CDR2 ANQGSEA. This CDR3 comprises 12 residues. CDR3 coding DNA: TGCAGCGTAGAATCGGGACTCCAAGAGCAGTTCTTC. Protein sequence: CSVESGLQEQFF.

This sequence joins TRBV11-2 and TRBJ2-7; D remains unclear. The CDR3 runs 12 residues. Between the trimmed V and J ends, which lost 0 bases and 6 bases, there was a span of 6 bases. Germline CDR1 is SGHAT and CDR2 is FQNNGV. The CDR3 coding sequence is TGTGCCAGCAGCTTAGATCGCCTCGAGCAGTACTTC. It codes for CASSLDRLEQYF. The full variable domain, in which reference TRBV11-2 and TRBJ2-7 provide the parts outside the CDR3, is EAGVAQSPRYKIIEKRQSVAFWCNPISGHATLYWYQQILGQGPKLLIQFQNNGVVDDSQLPKDRFSAERLKGVDSTLKIQPAKLEDSAVYLCASSLDRLEQYFGPGTRLTVT.

The chain employs TRBV29-1 and TRBJ2-3, with TRBD1 as a possible D gene (6 bases). This CDR3 has 13 amino acids. V lost 6 bases to trimming and J lost 0 bases, with 10 bases between them. The germline CDR1 and CDR2 sequences are SQVTM and ANQGSEA. The CDR3 loop reads CSVTRGSTDTQYF. In nucleotides, the CDR3 is TGCAGCGTGACCAGGGGTAGCACAGATACGCAGTATTTT.

This clone turned up a few times. The V and J genes are TRBV6-5 and TRBJ1-1, with TRBD1 matching 7 bases. CDR3 size: 15 residues. V lost 5 bases, J lost 2 bases, and 8 bases stayed unmatched. Germline V gene lookup returns CDR1 MNHEY and CDR2 SVGAGI. CDR3 in DNA: TGTGCCAGCAGTCCGATGACAGGGATTAACACTGAAGCTTTCTTT. This gives the protein CASSPMTGINTEAFF.

This clone has only one observation. CDR3 coding DNA: TGTGCCAGCATGATAGGAGCCACCTATGGCTACACCTTC. It yields the protein CASMIGATYGYTF. The chain couples TRBV28 to TRBJ1-2; D unresolved. V lost 7 bases and J 4 bases, leaving 13 bases between the germline ends. The CDR3 covers 13 residues. The V gene's germline CDR1 is MDHEN and CDR2 SYDVKM.

V gene TRBV10-3 combines with J gene TRBJ2-7; TRBD1 agrees at 7 bases. The germline gives CDR1 ENHRY, CDR2 SYGVKD. V trimming: 6 bases; J trimming: 2 bases; junction bases outside the gene matches: 7. CDR3 size: 14 residues. CDR3 sequence (DNA): TGTGCCATCAGCCCAGGGGGAATCACCTACGAGCAGTACTTC. It yields the protein CAISPGGITYEQYF.

This chain joins TRBV5-5 and TRBJ2-5, with D perhaps TRBD2 (6 bases). CDR3 length equals 15 residues. CDR1 SGHKS and CDR2 YYEKEE come from the germline V gene (reference sequence). Trimming removed 0 bases at V and 2 bases at J, with 11 bases between. The CDR3 nucleotides read TGTGCCAGCAGCTTGGGCGGGACTTTACAAGAGACCCAGTACTTC. Its translation: CASSLGGTLQETQYF.

CDR3 in DNA: TGTGCCAGCAGCTTGGATTCGACAGGCGCCTACGAGCAGTACTTC. This translates into CASSLDSTGAYEQYF. The J gene is TRBJ2-7, the V gene TRBV5-4, with D perhaps matching TRBD1 (6 bases). Germline CDR1 SGHNT, CDR2 YYREEE (reference sequence). Trimming removed 0 bases at V and 2 bases at J, with 12 bases between. This CDR3 is 15 amino acids long.

The chain is built from TRBV2 and TRBJ2-5, with D possibly being TRBD2 (6 bases). Germline V gene lookup returns CDR1 SNHLY and CDR2 FYNNEI. This CDR3 spans 14 amino acids. The germline V and J ends were trimmed by 6 bases and 5 bases, with 16 bases remaining between them. The CDR3 DNA reads TGTGCCAGCAGACCGGGAGTCGGTGAGGAGACCCAGTACTTC. As protein: CASRPGVGEETQYF.

This chain joins TRBV7-2 and TRBJ2-7; 8 bases fit TRBD2. The trim removed 5 bases at V and 3 bases at J, leaving 9 bases unmatched. This CDR3 has 15 residues. CDR1 and CDR2 (germline): SGHTA, FQGNSA. As DNA, the CDR3 is TGTGCCAGCAGCAAAGACCCGGGGGGGGGCTACGAGCAGTACTTC. Translation: CASSKDPGGGYEQYF.

As DNA, the CDR3 is TGTGCCAGCAGGAGTGGGGGATCAGATACGCAGTATTTT. Translation gives CASRSGGSDTQYF. This chain links TRBV27 with TRBJ2-3, with D possibly being TRBD1 or TRBD2 (5 bases each). V dropped 6 bases and J dropped 4 bases, with 11 bases sitting between them. This CDR3 has 13 residues. Germline V lookup: CDR1 MNHEY, CDR2 SMNVEV (reference sequence).

The chain links TRBV10-3 to TRBJ2-2; 9 nucleotides align to TRBD1. Germline values: CDR1 ENHRY, CDR2 SYGVKD. V trimming: 1 base; J trimming: 0 bases; junction bases outside the gene matches: 9. The CDR3 covers 19 residues. The CDR3 spells CAISEFGTGTLANTGELFF. CDR3 bases: TGTGCCATCAGTGAGTTCGGGACAGGGACTTTGGCGAACACCGGGGAGCTGTTTTTT.

This clone has a single count. V is TRBV5-1 and J is TRBJ2-7; 8 nucleotides agree with TRBD1. Germline loops: CDR1 SGHRS, CDR2 YFSETQ. The CDR3 loop spans 14 amino acids. V dropped 1 base and J dropped 3; count of bases not matched to a gene: 3. CDR3 sequence: CASSLTGGIYEQYF. The CDR3 DNA is TGCGCCAGCAGCTTGACAGGGGGGATCTACGAGCAGTACTTC.

Comments on this clone: Other DNA sequences of this sample code for an identical CDR3. The chain couples TRBV28 to TRBJ1-1, with D unresolved. Germline-derived CDR1 and CDR2 are MDHEN and SYDVKM. The CDR3 is made up of 14 amino acids. Trimming removed 2 bases from V and 2 bases from J, with 9 bases in between. The CDR3 sequence: CASSLTRENTEAFF. CDR3 bases: TGTGCCAGCAGTTTAACAAGGGAAAACACTGAAGCTTTCTTT.

This chain links TRBV19 with TRBJ2-7; the D call may be TRBD1 or TRBD2 (6 bases each). This CDR3 spans 13 amino acids. CDR1 is LNHDA and CDR2 is SQIVND in the germline V gene (reference sequence). V was cut by 5 bases and J by 3 bases, with 11 bases left in between. This CDR3 reads CASSSRDNYEQYF. The CDR3 DNA is TGTGCCAGTAGTTCGCGGGACAACTACGAGCAGTACTTC.